Shown below are 4 T cell receptor beta chains from a single sample sequenced in a study of siplizumab effects on memory and regulatory T cells. Only in-frame clones appear in the TCRdb table, and some are missing; sequencing was by immunoSEQ multiplex PCR. The data hold some 120,000 clones, with roughly 93% observed a single time. Sequencing was carried out using non-Treg CD4+ T cells sorted from blood. The receptors originated from a human donor in good health.

The chain carries TRBV18 and TRBJ2-1, with D perhaps TRBD1 (5 bases). The CDR3 spans 14 residues. Germline lookup yields CDR1 KGHSH and CDR2 LQKENI. V was clipped by 2 bases and J by 9 bases, with 14 bases between them. DNA for the CDR3: TGTGCCAGCTCACCAGGGGCTCCTCGAGGTGAGCAGTTCTTC. As protein: CASSPGAPRGEQFF.

This chain links TRBV5-1 with TRBJ1-2, with D perhaps matching TRBD1 (5 bases). The CDR3 contains 12 residues. CDR1 SGHRS and CDR2 YFSETQ come from the germline V gene. V lost 4 bases to trimming and J lost 1 base, with 5 bases between them. The CDR3 bases are TGCGCCAGCAGCGGGGGTAACTATGGCTACACCTTC. Translated: CASSGGNYGYTF.

This rearrangement joins TRBV6-1 to TRBJ1-4; D perhaps matches TRBD1 (6 bases). The CDR3 covers 15 residues. V gave up 5 bases and J gave up 8 bases, with 18 bases separating them. Germline V gene sequence: CDR1 MNHNS, CDR2 SASEGT. CDR3 in amino acids: CASSLRMGGREKLFF. For the CDR3, the DNA is TGTGCCAGCAGTCTCCGGATGGGGGGGCGGGAAAAACTGTTTTTT.

This clone was seen a few times. This sequence joins TRBV5-1 and TRBJ1-1; maybe TRBD1 (6 bases). Between the trimmed V and J ends, which lost 2 bases and 2 bases, there was a span of 13 bases. The germline V gene encodes CDR1 SGHRS and CDR2 YFSETQ. This CDR3 spans 15 amino acids. CDR3 coding DNA: TGCGCCAGCAGCTTAGGGGGAAGCGCTAACACTGAAGCTTTCTTT. This codes for CASSLGGSANTEAFF.